Listed here are 25 T cell receptor beta chains from one sample, sequenced in a study of blood T cells in healthy people across ages. A second PCR of about 7 to 11 cycles used a sample-barcoded 5' primer and a J-beta primer mix. TCRdb independently ran MiXCR on the 5' RACE reads; one entry per CDR3 protein. The sample has approximately 680,000 distinct CDR3 sequences, less than 40% seen once. The source material was blood. These receptor sequences come from a woman over 75 in good health.

As regards this clonotype: Just one base apart from a much larger clone, this may be a read error. The gene calls are TRBV24-1 and TRBJ2-3, with a tentative D call TRBD2 (5 bases). Trimming removed 3 bases from V and 1 base from J, with 10 bases in between. Germline lookup yields CDR1 KGHDR and CDR2 SFDVKD. The CDR3 loop spans 15 amino acids. The CDR3 reads CATSDLRRGTDTQYF. Here the CDR3 DNA reads TGTGCCACCAGTGATCTGAGGCGGGGCACAGATACGCAGTATTTT.

This clonotype was seen ten or more times. The rearrangement uses TRBV7-9 and TRBJ1-1; D gene ambiguous. The CDR3 has 13 amino acids. Trimming left V 5 bases short and J 1 base short, with 8 bases between. CDR1 SEHNR and CDR2 FQNEAQ come from the germline V gene (reference sequence). CDR3 amino acids: CASSRDWNTEAFF. CDR3 bases: TGTGCCAGCAGCCGAGACTGGAACACTGAAGCTTTCTTT.

The genes are TRBV20-1 and TRBJ2-7; 7 bases match TRBD2. The CDR3 consists of 13 residues. V gave up 8 bases and J gave up 7 bases; unmatched junction bases: 14. Per the germline V gene, CDR1 is DFQATT and CDR2 is SNEGSKA (reference sequence). CDR3 loop: CSLAGGTPREQYF. The CDR3, as DNA: TGCAGTCTAGCCGGGGGGACTCCTAGGGAGCAGTACTTC.

With regard to this clonotype: It may be a read error: a sequence one base away is much more abundant. This chain connects TRBV7-2 to TRBJ2-5; 8 positions agree with TRBD2. The last part of the DNA fits TRBJ2-7 better; the J call may be wrong. This CDR3 comprises 14 residues. Per the germline V gene, CDR1 is SGHTA and CDR2 is FQGNSA. The CDR3: CASSCTSGHYEQYF. CDR3 sequence (DNA): TGTGCCAGCAGCTGTACTAGCGGACACTACGAGCAGTACTTC.

The sample holds many counts of this clonotype. The V gene is TRBV7-2, the J gene TRBJ1-2, with D possibly matching TRBD1 (6 bases). Between the trimmed V and J ends, which lost 6 bases and 4 bases, there was a span of 15 bases. This CDR3 is 14 amino acids long. CDR1 is SGHTA and CDR2 is FQGNSA in the germline V gene. The CDR3 coding sequence is TGTGCCAGCAGGTTCGGGGGCGCGGTCTATGGCTACACCTTC. It is translated as CASRFGGAVYGYTF.

In its sample, this clonotype was seen a few times. This chain connects TRBV7-2 to TRBJ2-5, with 8 bases matching TRBD2. The J segment lost 2 bases and the V segment lost 5 bases, leaving 10 bases of the junction unmatched. This CDR3 is 16 amino acids long. Germline V gene sequence: CDR1 SGHTA, CDR2 FQGNSA. Here the CDR3 reads CASSARGAGGQETQYF. The CDR3 DNA is TGTGCCAGCAGCGCTCGGGGCGCGGGGGGACAAGAGACCCAGTACTTC. Combining the CDR3 with reference TRBV7-2 and TRBJ2-5 gives the whole variable domain GAGVSQSPSNKVTEKGKDVELRCDPISGHTALYWYRQSLGQGLEFLIYFQGNSAPDKSGLPSDRFSAERTGGSVSTLTIQRTQQEDSAVYLCASSARGAGGQETQYFGPGTRLLVL.

V is TRBV6-1 and J is TRBJ2-2; D unclear. Trimming pared 6 bases from V and 4 bases from J, leaving 18 bases between. The CDR3 is 16 residues long. CDR1 and CDR2 from the germline V gene are MNHNS and SASEGT. The CDR3 loop is CASRQPVRSGTGELFF. The CDR3 DNA sequence: TGTGCCAGCAGGCAACCGGTTCGGAGTGGCACCGGGGAGCTGTTTTTT.

V gene TRBV28 combines with J gene TRBJ1-5; D uncertain. The germline V gene encodes CDR1 MDHEN and CDR2 SYDVKM. The CDR3 extends over 13 amino acids. V shed 4 bases and J shed 3 bases, with 7 bases lying between them. The CDR3: CASSSVANQPQHF. CDR3 sequence (DNA): TGTGCCAGCAGTTCGGTCGCCAATCAGCCCCAGCATTTT.

The chain uses TRBV20-1 and TRBJ2-7; 7 positions agree with TRBD2. Germline CDR1 and CDR2: DFQATT and SNEGSKA (reference sequence). J lost 6 bases, V lost 8 bases, and 19 bases had no gene match. The CDR3 sequence is 15 residues long. CDR3 sequence reads: CSSVAGDYKDGEQYF. The CDR3 nucleotides are TGCAGTTCGGTCGCGGGAGACTACAAAGATGGCGAGCAGTACTTC.

This clonotype was detected once. A read error is possible here, since a much larger clone lies one base away. V usage is TRBV12-3 or TRBV12-4 and J usage is TRBJ2-7; either TRBD1 or TRBD2 may fit D (5 bases each). This CDR3 contains 13 residues. This CDR3 is CASSSRAEGERYF. The DNA of the CDR3 is TGTGCCAGCAGTAGCAGGGCCGAGGGCGAGCGGTACTTC.

Only a few counts were recorded for this clonotype. At one end, the junction sequence differs from germline, possibly due to a read error. J is TRBJ1-2 and V is TRBV5-5; no reliable D call. CDR3 length equals 17 residues. Germline V gene sequence: CDR1 SGHKS, CDR2 YYEKEE (reference sequence). The DNA of the CDR3 is TGTGCCAGCAGCTTGGGCGGGTTGGGGAGCAGAAGCTATGACTACACCTTC. Translating it yields CASSLGGLGSRSYDYTF.

This clonotype was detected many times. The chain combines TRBV29-1 with TRBJ2-7; the D is unclear. Germline V CDR1 and CDR2: SQVTM, ANQGSEA. This CDR3 is built from 13 residues. Trimming took off 4 bases at V and 2 bases at J, with 12 bases between the two ends. The CDR3 is CSVAPLGTYEQYF. The CDR3 region has the DNA TGCAGCGTTGCTCCGTTAGGGACCTACGAGCAGTACTTC.

This clonotype was seen more than once but under ten times. CDR3 coding DNA: TGTGCCACCAGCAGAGAAGGGGGTAATTCACCCCTCCACTTT. Amino acids: CATSREGGNSPLHF. The rearrangement uses TRBV15 and TRBJ1-6, with D tentatively TRBD1 (6 bases). Trimming shortened V by 0 bases and J by 6 bases, and 6 bases separated the two germline ends. Germline lookup yields CDR1 LNHNV and CDR2 YYDKDF (reference sequence). This CDR3 has 14 residues.

The chain joins TRBV7-9 to TRBJ2-4; D is perhaps TRBD2 (5 bases). The DNA end lines up better with TRBJ2-5; the J call may be wrong. The germline V gene has CDR1 SEHNR and CDR2 FQNEAQ (reference sequence). This CDR3 comprises 14 residues. The DNA for the CDR3 is TGTGCCAGCAGGTCTACTAGGGATCAAGAGACCCAGTACTTC. Translation gives CASRSTRDQETQYF.

Notes on this clonotype: The junction differs from germline at one of its ends, possibly a read error. The rearrangement uses TRBV30 and TRBJ1-1, with 7 bases that match TRBD1. The CDR3 has 15 amino acids. The germline V gene has CDR1 GTSNPN and CDR2 SVGIG (reference sequence). DNA of the CDR3: TGTGCCTGGAGTGTAGGGGGCTGGGGGAACACTGTAGCTTTCTTT. Its protein is CAWSVGGWGNTVAFF.

This clonotype was seen at least ten times. The V call is TRBV5-1, the J call TRBJ1-2, with D unclear. Trimming took off 0 bases at V and 8 bases at J, with 20 bases between the two ends. CDR3 length equals 16 residues. Germline-derived CDR1 and CDR2 are SGHRS and YFSETQ. The CDR3: CASSLEPGGLGEGYTF. CDR3 sequence (DNA): TGCGCCAGCAGCTTGGAACCCGGAGGCCTGGGAGAAGGCTACACCTTC.

This clonotype was counted ten times or more. The chain carries TRBV14 and TRBJ1-2; D uncertain. V lost 3 bases and J lost 2, with 7 bases in between. The CDR3 covers 13 residues. CDR1 is SGHDN, CDR2 FVKESK, per germline. The CDR3 loop is CASSHLVNYGYTF. The DNA of the CDR3 is TGTGCCAGCAGCCACTTGGTGAACTATGGCTACACCTTC.

This clonotype was recorded a few times. The chain combines TRBV6-6 with TRBJ2-4; D is unclear. This CDR3 is 13 amino acids long. V was cut by 2 bases and J by 15 bases, with 17 bases left in between. Germline V lookup: CDR1 MNHNY, CDR2 SVGAGI (reference sequence). CDR3 residues: CASSYLAAYERYF. CDR3 DNA: TGTGCCAGCAGTTACCTGGCTGCCTACGAGCGGTACTTC.

In its sample, this clonotype was seen many times. The chain uses TRBV9 and TRBJ2-1; D is ambiguous. CDR1 SGDLS and CDR2 YYNGEE come from the germline V gene. The CDR3 has 17 residues. V was shortened by 2 bases and J by 4 bases, with 19 bases between the two germline ends. The CDR3 DNA sequence: TGTGCCAGCAGCGTGGGCAGCCAATCTAGGTTATACAATGAGCAGTTCTTC. It is translated as CASSVGSQSRLYNEQFF.

Many counts were recorded for this clonotype. The chain links TRBV30 to TRBJ2-7, with 7 bases identical to TRBD1. The CDR3 loop spans 11 amino acids. Germline V lookup: CDR1 GTSNPN, CDR2 SVGIG (reference sequence). V was pared by 1 base and J by 6 bases, with 0 bases of the junction left unmatched. The CDR3 sequence is CAWSDRGEQYF. In DNA, the CDR3 is TGTGCCTGGAGTGACAGGGGCGAGCAGTACTTC.

This clonotype has ten or more counts. The genes are TRBV20-1 and TRBJ2-5, with 7 bases matching TRBD2. V was pared by 5 bases and J by 0 bases, with 15 bases of the junction left unmatched. This CDR3 is built from 17 residues. In germline, CDR1 is DFQATT, CDR2 SNEGSKA (reference sequence). Written as DNA, the CDR3 is TGCAGTGCTGGATGGGGTGCCGGGACTACGTACCAAGAGACCCAGTACTTC. Translating gives CSAGWGAGTTYQETQYF.

V gene TRBV7-9 combines with J gene TRBJ1-2, with D possibly matching TRBD1 (6 bases). There are 14 residues in the CDR3. With 5 bases removed from V and 4 bases from J, the gap between germline ends came to 14 bases. Germline CDR1 reads SEHNR; CDR2 reads FQNEAQ (reference sequence). The CDR3 DNA reads as TGTGCCAGCAGCCTAACAGGGTGGGCCTATGGCTACACCTTC. Translated: CASSLTGWAYGYTF.

This clonotype was counted at least ten times. The chain joins TRBV18 to TRBJ2-7; a weak D match, TRBD1 (5 bases). CDR1 KGHSH and CDR2 LQKENI come from the germline V gene. V was trimmed by 2 bases and J by 3 bases, leaving 14 bases between them. The CDR3 extends over 15 amino acids. The CDR3 here is CASSPDFLRGYEQYF. In nucleotides, the CDR3 is TGTGCCAGCTCACCAGATTTCCTTAGGGGCTACGAGCAGTACTTC.

This clonotype has ten or more counts. The V and J genes are TRBV5-1 and TRBJ2-5, with D uncertain. The V end was cut by 1 base, the J end by 1 base, with 5 bases between. Germline V gene data show CDR1 as SGHRS and CDR2 as YFSETQ. The CDR3 contains 13 residues. CDR3 amino acids: CASSLMAQETQYF. In DNA, the CDR3 is TGCGCCAGCAGCTTGATGGCCCAAGAGACCCAGTACTTC.

This clonotype appeared a few times. V usage is TRBV20-1 and J usage is TRBJ2-3; D remains ambiguous. This CDR3 is built from 13 residues. Germline loops: CDR1 DFQATT, CDR2 SNEGSKA (reference sequence). The V end was cut by 2 bases, the J end by 2 bases, with 8 bases between. The CDR3 here is CSARSSYTDTQYF. In DNA, the CDR3 is TGCAGTGCTAGAAGCAGCTACACAGATACGCAGTATTTT.